This is a list of T cell receptor beta chains from one sample in a study of blood T cell repertoires in COVID-19. The repertoire was sequenced with immunoSEQ multiplex PCR; TCRdb's copy has only in-frame clones and lacks some. The sample records roughly 430,000 clones, 88% being singletons. Sequenced sample: PBMCs or T cells enriched from blood (not recorded which). These receptors were taken from a woman between 40 and 55 years old with acute COVID-19. CDR3s include the opening cysteine and the closing phenylalanine or tryptophan. The D gene is left open where the match is weak. Expanded clones are given a class, and other clones once, few, many or no size at all.

j_gene,d_gene,v_gene,abundance,CDR3aa,CDR3nt
TRBJ1-2,.,TRBV19,few,CASKLSVANYGYTF,TGTGCCAGTAAGCTCTCCGTAGCTAACTATGGCTACACCTTC
TRBJ2-5,TRBD2,TRBV5-6,.,CASSLEHAGGPGETQYF,TGTGCCAGCAGCTTGGAGCACGCGGGGGGGCCCGGAGAGACCCAGTACTTC
TRBJ2-4,.,TRBV7-2,once,CASSSIGPETVLAKNIQYF,TGTGCCAGCAGCTCCATAGGCCCCGAAACAGTGTTGGCCAAAAACATTCAGTACTTC
TRBJ1-2,.,TRBV15,.,CATSRDREWGYGYTF,TGTGCCACCAGCAGAGACAGGGAATGGGGCTATGGCTACACCTTC
TRBJ2-5,TRBD2,TRBV5-1,.,CASSSASGGEETQYF,TGCGCCAGCAGCTCAGCTAGCGGGGGGGAGGAGACCCAGTACTTC
TRBJ2-2,TRBD1,TRBV5-1,.,CASSSGTENTGELFF,TGCGCCAGCAGCTCCGGGACAGAGAACACCGGGGAGCTGTTTTTT
TRBJ1-6,TRBD1,TRBV5-1,.,CASTPGQGPPLHF,TGCGCCAGCACCCCGGGACAGGGTCCACCCCTCCACTTT
TRBJ2-2,TRBD1,TRBV5-6,.,CASSYLDRARGELFF,TGTGCCAGCAGCTATCTAGACAGGGCCCGCGGGGAGCTGTTTTTT
TRBJ2-1,.,TRBV15,.,CATSRRQRNEQFF,TGTGCCACCAGCAGGAGACAGCGCAATGAGCAGTTCTTC
TRBJ2-7,.,TRBV2,.,CASILSYEQYF,TGTGCCAGCATTCTATCCTACGAGCAGTACTTC
TRBJ2-7,TRBD2,TRBV27,.,CASSEGTSGAYEQYF,TGTGCCAGCAGCGAAGGGACTAGCGGGGCCTACGAGCAGTACTTC
TRBJ1-6,.,TRBV19,.,CASSIGFSSYNSPLHF,TGTGCCAGTAGTATAGGGTTTAGCTCCTATAATTCACCCCTCCACTTT
TRBJ1-6,.,TRBV30,.,CAWRGDSGPTLVSPLHF,TGTGCCTGGAGGGGAGATTCGGGTCCCACCTTAGTTTCACCCCTCCACTTT
TRBJ1-2,.,TRBV5-1,.,CASSLAPGDSYGYTF,TGCGCCAGCAGCTTGGCGCCAGGGGATAGCTATGGCTACACCTTC
TRBJ1-1,.,TRBV5-5,.,CASSLPGLNTEAFF,TGTGCCAGCAGCTTGCCAGGGCTGAACACTGAAGCTTTCTTT
TRBJ2-3,.,TRBV3-1/TRBV3-2,.,CASSQGVSAGGTDTQYF,TGTGCCAGCAGCCAAGGTGTCTCGGCAGGGGGCACAGATACGCAGTATTTT
TRBJ2-7,TRBD1,TRBV13,.,CASSGRDSPSYEQYF,TGTGCCAGCAGCGGCCGGGACAGTCCCTCCTACGAGCAGTACTTC
TRBJ1-1,.,TRBV29-1,.,CSVQGVEWTEAFF,TGCAGCGTTCAGGGTGTAGAGTGGACTGAAGCTTTCTTT
TRBJ2-1,TRBD1,TRBV9,once,CASSAIPDRRSNEQFF,TGTGCCAGCAGCGCGATCCCGGACAGGAGAAGCAATGAGCAGTTCTTC
TRBJ2-2,.,TRBV7-9,few,CASSLALGLRGTGELFF,TGTGCCAGCAGCTTAGCGCTCGGACTGCGGGGCACCGGGGAGCTGTTTTTT
TRBJ2-3,TRBD2,TRBV18,.,CASSSLAGAFTDTQYF,TGTGCCAGCTCATCCCTAGCGGGGGCGTTCACAGATACGCAGTATTTT
TRBJ2-1,.,TRBV7-9,.,CASSSPTGHNEQFF,TGTGCCAGCAGCTCCCCGACAGGCCACAATGAGCAGTTCTTC
TRBJ2-2,TRBD1,TRBV7-8,.,CASSIRGTGVAGELFF,TGTGCCAGCAGCATCCGCGGGACAGGGGTAGCCGGGGAGCTGTTTTTT
TRBJ1-1,.,TRBV10-1,once,CASSESRWGRPNTEAFF,TGCGCCAGCAGTGAGTCGAGGTGGGGCCGGCCGAACACTGAAGCTTTCTTT
TRBJ1-5,.,TRBV5-6,.,CASSRDRTQPQHF,TGTGCCAGCAGCCGAGACAGGACTCAGCCCCAGCATTTT
TRBJ1-2,.,TRBV3-1/TRBV3-2,.,CASSQEASAYGYTF,TGTGCCAGCAGCCAAGAGGCATCCGCCTATGGCTACACCTTC
TRBJ2-1,.,TRBV5-1,.,CASSLTPSSYNEQFF,TGCGCCAGCAGCTTAACTCCGAGCTCCTACAATGAGCAGTTCTTC
TRBJ1-2,.,TRBV7-2,.,CASSVGFQGNYGYTF,TGTGCCAGCAGCGTAGGTTTTCAGGGAAACTATGGCTACACCTTC
TRBJ1-1,.,TRBV10-2,.,CASNGHGLGNTEAFF,TGCGCCAGCAATGGTCATGGACTGGGAAACACTGAAGCTTTCTTT
TRBJ2-2,.,TRBV28,.,CASKGGDANTGELFF,TGTGCCAGCAAAGGGGGGGACGCGAACACCGGGGAGCTGTTTTTT
TRBJ2-7,TRBD2,TRBV9,.,CASSVTGTSSYEQYF,TGTGCCAGCAGCGTAACAGGGACTAGCTCCTACGAGCAGTACTTC
TRBJ1-2,.,TRBV7-9,few,CASSSRGAYGYTF,TGTGCCAGCAGCTCACGGGGGGCCTATGGCTACACCTTC
TRBJ1-2,TRBD1,TRBV9,.,CASSVAGQGGGYTF,TGTGCCAGCAGCGTAGCAGGACAGGGTGGTGGCTACACCTTC
TRBJ1-3,.,TRBV27,.,CASSPSGGTGNTIYF,TGTGCCAGCAGCCCTTCGGGGGGGACGGGAAACACCATATATTTT
TRBJ1-1,.,TRBV6-5,.,CASSPQWGPSTEAFF,TGTGCCAGCAGCCCACAATGGGGGCCCAGCACTGAAGCTTTCTTT
TRBJ1-4,TRBD1,TRBV5-1,.,CASSSGTARVEKLFF,TGCGCCAGCAGCTCGGGGACAGCTCGGGTTGAAAAACTGTTTTTT
TRBJ1-5,.,TRBV29-1,once,CSVREGNYQPQHF,TGCAGCGTTCGTGAGGGTAATTATCAGCCCCAGCATTTT
TRBJ2-2,.,TRBV7-8,.,CASSPRGGYTGELFF,TGTGCCAGCAGTCCAAGGGGGGGTTATACCGGGGAGCTGTTTTTT
TRBJ1-1,TRBD1,TRBV18,.,CASSPNQGENTEAFF,TGTGCCAGCTCACCAAACCAGGGGGAGAACACTGAAGCTTTCTTT
TRBJ2-5,.,TRBV3-1/TRBV3-2,once,CASSQDLRETQYF,TGTGCCAGCAGCCAAGATCTTCGAGAGACCCAGTACTTC
TRBJ1-1,TRBD1,TRBV18,.,CASSPVQGETGTEAFF,TGTGCCAGCTCACCGGTACAGGGGGAGACGGGCACTGAAGCTTTCTTT
TRBJ1-4,TRBD1,TRBV2,.,CASSEGTGGLVKLFF,TGTGCCAGCAGTGAAGGGACAGGGGGCTTGGTAAAACTGTTTTTT
TRBJ1-2,.,TRBV6-5,.,CASSPEFEGYGYTF,TGTGCCAGCAGTCCCGAGTTTGAGGGCTATGGCTACACCTTC
TRBJ1-2,TRBD1,TRBV3-1/TRBV3-2,.,CASSQDQGVGGYTF,TGTGCCAGCAGCCAAGATCAGGGGGTGGGAGGCTACACCTTC
TRBJ1-5,TRBD1,TRBV28,.,CASSSTGDRNQPQHF,TGTGCCAGCAGTTCAACAGGGGATCGCAATCAGCCCCAGCATTTT
TRBJ2-1,TRBD1,TRBV20-1,.,CSASRGRKQFF,TGCAGTGCTAGTAGGGGGCGAAAGCAGTTCTTC
TRBJ1-1,TRBD1,TRBV19,.,CASSMTGDTEAFF,TGTGCCAGTAGTATGACAGGGGACACTGAAGCTTTCTTT
TRBJ1-2,TRBD1,TRBV2,.,CASRPTGTGVGYTF,TGTGCCAGCAGACCGACGGGGACAGGGGTCGGCTACACCTTC
TRBJ1-6,TRBD1,TRBV10-3,.,CATRDRLNSPLHF,TGTGCCACCCGGGACAGACTAAATTCACCCCTCCACTTT
TRBJ2-1,.,TRBV12-3/TRBV12-4,.,CASSHTTGDQFF,TGTGCCAGCAGCCACACAACGGGGGATCAGTTCTTC
TRBJ2-7,TRBD1,TRBV27,.,CASSSGQGGGEQYF,TGTGCCAGCAGTTCCGGACAGGGGGGTGGCGAGCAGTACTTC